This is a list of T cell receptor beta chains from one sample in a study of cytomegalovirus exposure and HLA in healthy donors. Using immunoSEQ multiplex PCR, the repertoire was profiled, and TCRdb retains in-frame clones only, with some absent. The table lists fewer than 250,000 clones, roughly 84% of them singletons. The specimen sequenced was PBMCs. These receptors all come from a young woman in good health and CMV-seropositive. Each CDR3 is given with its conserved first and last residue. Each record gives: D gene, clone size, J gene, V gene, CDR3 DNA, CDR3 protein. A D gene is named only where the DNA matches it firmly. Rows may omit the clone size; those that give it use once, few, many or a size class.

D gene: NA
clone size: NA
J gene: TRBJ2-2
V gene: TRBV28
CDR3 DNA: TGTGCCAGCAGCGCGAACACCGGGGAGCTGTTTTTT
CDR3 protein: CASSANTGELFF

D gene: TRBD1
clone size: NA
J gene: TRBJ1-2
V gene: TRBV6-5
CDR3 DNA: TGTGCCAGCAGTTTCCGGACAGGCGCTGGCTACACCTTC
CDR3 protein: CASSFRTGAGYTF

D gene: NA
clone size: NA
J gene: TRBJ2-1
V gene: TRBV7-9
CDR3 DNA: TGTGCCAGCAGCTTGATAGCGGTAGAGACCTACAATGAGCAGTTCTTC
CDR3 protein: CASSLIAVETYNEQFF

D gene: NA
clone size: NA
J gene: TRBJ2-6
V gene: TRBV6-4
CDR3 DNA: TGTGCCAGCAGTGACTCGTTAAGCTCCGGGGCCAACGTCCTGACTTTC
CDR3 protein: CASSDSLSSGANVLTF

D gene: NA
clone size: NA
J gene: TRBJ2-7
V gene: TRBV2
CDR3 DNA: TGTGCCAGCAGAACTACATGGCACCTAAGCGAGCAGTACTTC
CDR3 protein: CASRTTWHLSEQYF

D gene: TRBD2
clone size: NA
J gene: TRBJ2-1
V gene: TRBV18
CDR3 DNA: TGTGCCAGCTCACCGGGACTAGCGGGAAGCAATGAGCAGTTCTTC
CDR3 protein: CASSPGLAGSNEQFF

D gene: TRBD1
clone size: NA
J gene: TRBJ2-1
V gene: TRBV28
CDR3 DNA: TGTGCCAGCAGTTTAGGGACCCTCCAGGGGGATGAGCAGTTCTTC
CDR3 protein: CASSLGTLQGDEQFF

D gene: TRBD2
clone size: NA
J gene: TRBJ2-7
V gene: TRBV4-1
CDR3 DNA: TGCGCCAGCAGCCAACCATTCCGGGGGGAAAAGAAATACGAGCAGTACTTC
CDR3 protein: CASSQPFRGEKKYEQYF

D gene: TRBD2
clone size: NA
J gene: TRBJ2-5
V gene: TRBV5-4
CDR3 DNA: TGTGCCAGCAGCACAAACGGGACTAGCGGGTTACAAGAGACCCAGTACTTC
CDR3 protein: CASSTNGTSGLQETQYF

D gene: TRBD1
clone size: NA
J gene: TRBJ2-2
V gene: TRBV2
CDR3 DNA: TGTGCCAGCAGCGTGATCAGGGGGTTGAGCGGGGAGCTGTTTTTT
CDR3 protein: CASSVIRGLSGELFF

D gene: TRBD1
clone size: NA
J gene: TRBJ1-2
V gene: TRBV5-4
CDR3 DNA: TGTGCCAGCAGTTTGGGACAGCCCCGGAGCTATGGCTACACCTTC
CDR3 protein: CASSLGQPRSYGYTF

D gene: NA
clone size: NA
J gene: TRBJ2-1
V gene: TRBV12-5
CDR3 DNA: TGTGCTAGTGACCCAGGGGGGATTGAGCAGTTCTTC
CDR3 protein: CASDPGGIEQFF

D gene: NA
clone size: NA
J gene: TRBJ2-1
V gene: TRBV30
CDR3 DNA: TGTGCCTGGAGTGTTGTGGGAGGTGAGCAGTTCTTC
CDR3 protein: CAWSVVGGEQFF

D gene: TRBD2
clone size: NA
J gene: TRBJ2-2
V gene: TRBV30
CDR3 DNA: TGTGCCTCCCCCGGCGGGAGGGCCACCGGGGAGCTGTTTTTT
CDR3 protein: CASPGGRATGELFF

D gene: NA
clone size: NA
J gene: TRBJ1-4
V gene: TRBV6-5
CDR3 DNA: TGTGCCAGCAGTTACTCGGGGGGGGCGCATGAAAAACTGTTTTTT
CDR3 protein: CASSYSGGAHEKLFF

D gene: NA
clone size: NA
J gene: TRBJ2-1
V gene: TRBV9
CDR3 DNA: TGTGCCAGCAGCGCCTTAGTTGAGCAGTTCTTC
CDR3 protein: CASSALVEQFF

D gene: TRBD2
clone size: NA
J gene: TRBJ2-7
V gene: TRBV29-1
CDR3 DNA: TGCAGCGCTGGGACTAGCGGCTACGAGCAGTACTTC
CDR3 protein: CSAGTSGYEQYF

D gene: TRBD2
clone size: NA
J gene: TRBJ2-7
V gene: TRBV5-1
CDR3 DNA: TGCGCCAGCAGCTCCCGGGGACTAGCGGGAGGAAGAACGGACGAGCAGTACTTC
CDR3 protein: CASSSRGLAGGRTDEQYF

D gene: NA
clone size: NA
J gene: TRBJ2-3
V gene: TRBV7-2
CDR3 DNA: TGTGCCAGCAGCTTAGCCTTGAGGGTACTACCAGATACGCAGTATTTT
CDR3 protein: CASSLALRVLPDTQYF

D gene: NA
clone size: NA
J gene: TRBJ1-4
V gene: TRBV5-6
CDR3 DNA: TGTGCCAGCAGCGCCGCGGGGACGTATGAAAAACTGTTTTTT
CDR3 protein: CASSAAGTYEKLFF

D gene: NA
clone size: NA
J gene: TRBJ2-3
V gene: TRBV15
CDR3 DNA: TGTGCCACCAGCAGGAGCCCCCCAGATACGCAGTATTTT
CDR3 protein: CATSRSPPDTQYF

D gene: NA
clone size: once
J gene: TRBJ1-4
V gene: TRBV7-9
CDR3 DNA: TGTGCCAGCAGCCCAGGACAAGCAACTAATGAAAAACTGTTTTTT
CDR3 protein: CASSPGQATNEKLFF

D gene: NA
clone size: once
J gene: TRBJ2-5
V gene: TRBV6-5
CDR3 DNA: TGTGCCAGCAGTTACTCCACAGGTCAAGAGACCCAGTACTTC
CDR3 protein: CASSYSTGQETQYF

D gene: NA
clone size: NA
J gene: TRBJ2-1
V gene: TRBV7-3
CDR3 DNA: TGTGCCAGCAGCTCTGACAGACTCGGATACAATGAGCAGTTCTTC
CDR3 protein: CASSSDRLGYNEQFF

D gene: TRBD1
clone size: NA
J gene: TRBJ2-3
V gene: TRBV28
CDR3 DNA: TGTGCCAGCAGTTTTGGACAGGGGGTCGCTACAGGCACAGATACGCAGTATTTT
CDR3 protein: CASSFGQGVATGTDTQYF

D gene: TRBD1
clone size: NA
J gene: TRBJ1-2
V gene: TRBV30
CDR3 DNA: TGTGCCTGGTTCGGACAGGGGAACGGGAACTATGGCTACACCTTC
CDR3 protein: CAWFGQGNGNYGYTF

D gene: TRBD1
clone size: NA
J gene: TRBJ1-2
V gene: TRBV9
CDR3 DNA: TGTGCCAGCAGCGTAGGGGGACAGGGGCCGGGCTATGGCTACACCTTC
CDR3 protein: CASSVGGQGPGYGYTF

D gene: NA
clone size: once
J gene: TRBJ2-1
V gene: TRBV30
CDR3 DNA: TGTGCCTGGAGCGAGGCCCAGGGCTCCTACAATGAGCAGTTCTTC
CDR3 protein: CAWSEAQGSYNEQFF

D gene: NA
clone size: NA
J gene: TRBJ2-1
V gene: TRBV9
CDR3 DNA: TGTGCCAGCAGCGTTTCTACAGGGTTGGGGGTCGCTGAGCAGTTCTTC
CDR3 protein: CASSVSTGLGVAEQFF

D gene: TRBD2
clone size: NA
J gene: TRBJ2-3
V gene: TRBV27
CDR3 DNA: TGTGCCAGCGCCAGCGGGATTTTCACAGATACGCAGTATTTT
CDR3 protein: CASASGIFTDTQYF

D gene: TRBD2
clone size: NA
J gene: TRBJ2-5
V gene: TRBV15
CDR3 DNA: TGTGCCACCAGCAGAGATGGGTTAGCGGGAGGGCAAGAGACCCAGTACTTC
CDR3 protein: CATSRDGLAGGQETQYF

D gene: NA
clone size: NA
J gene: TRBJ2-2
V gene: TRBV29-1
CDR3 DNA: TGCAGCGTTGAACTCAGGGCGGGAGAGCTGTTTTTT
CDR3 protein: CSVELRAGELFF

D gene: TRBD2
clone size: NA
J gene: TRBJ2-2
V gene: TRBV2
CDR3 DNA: TGTGCCAGCGTCCGGGAGGGTCACGGGGAGCTGTTTTTT
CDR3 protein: CASVREGHGELFF

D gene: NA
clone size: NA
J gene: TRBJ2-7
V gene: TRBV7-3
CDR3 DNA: TGTGCCAGCAGCTTCCAGGGGATACCCTCCTACGAGCAGTACTTC
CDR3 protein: CASSFQGIPSYEQYF

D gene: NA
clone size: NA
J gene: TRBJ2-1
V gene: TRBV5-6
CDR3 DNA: TGTGCCAGCAGCTTATCGACAGGCCTGGGGCAGTTCTTC
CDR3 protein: CASSLSTGLGQFF

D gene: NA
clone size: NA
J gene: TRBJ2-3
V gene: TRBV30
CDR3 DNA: TGTGCCTGGAGTGTACGACCGGGTCTCACAGATACGCAGTATTTT
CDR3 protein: CAWSVRPGLTDTQYF

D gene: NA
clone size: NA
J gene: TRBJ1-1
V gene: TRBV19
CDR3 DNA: TGTGCCAGTAGTCTGTACACTGAAGCTTTCTTT
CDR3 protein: CASSLYTEAFF

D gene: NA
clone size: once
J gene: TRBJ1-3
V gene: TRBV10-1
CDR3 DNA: TGCGCCAGCAGTGCAAGGAGGTTTGGAAACACCATATATTTT
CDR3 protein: CASSARRFGNTIYF

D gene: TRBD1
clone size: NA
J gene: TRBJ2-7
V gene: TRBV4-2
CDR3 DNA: TGTGCCAGCAGCCGGGACAGGGGGCGAGAGCAGTACTTC
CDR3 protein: CASSRDRGREQYF